In its sample, the clone carrying this T cell receptor beta chain was seen many times. Its antigen is not identified. TCR beta VDJ and CDR3 were profiled, and genomic DNA was the template. TCRdb itself ran the reads through MiXCR, one entry per CDR3 protein. The data show 200,000 to 250,000 distinct CDR3 sequences, with around three fifths seen just once and about 60% held by the top ten. The source of the sample is a study of CD8+CD57+ T cells in acquired aplastic anemia. Study-wide results and caveats: Patients and controls shared nearly 30 CD8+ CDR3 sequences, which appeared highly expressed in patients and within their immunodominant clones.

Trimming took 3 bases from V and 5 from J, leaving 16 bases between them. The germline CDR1 and CDR2 sequences are SQVTM and ANQGSEA. The CDR3 is 14 residues long. Patients chosen for sequencing had CD8+CD57+ cells that had expanded, as shown by flow cytometry. Severe acquired aplastic anemia was present in all patients. The V call is TRBV29-1, the J call TRBJ2-5; tentatively, D is TRBD1 (6 bases). The clonotype was recovered from a human donor with aplastic anemia. Source material: sorted CD4+, CD8+, or CD8+CD57+ T cells (not recorded which) from PBMCs. The DNA for the CDR3 is TGCAGCGTTGAGGCGGCAGGGGATGTCGAGACCCAGTACTTC. Protein: CSVEAAGDVETQYF.